The clone carrying this T cell receptor (beta chain) came up once. Its antigen is currently unknown. V lost 1 base to trimming and J lost 0 bases, with 12 bases between them. Germline assignment: CDR1 MNHEY and CDR2 SMNVEV (reference sequence). This CDR3 has 17 amino acids. Every patient was affected by relapse after autologous stem cell transplantation, while exposure to brentuximab vedotin was not uniform. This entry comes from a study of PD-1 blockade in classical Hodgkin lymphoma. The study, taken as a whole, reports: Nivolumab initiation under 1 year post-ASCT meant exclusion. Complete responders matched newly diagnosed patients in baseline diversity.

Generated by immunoSEQ multiplex PCR, the TCRdb table keeps only in-frame clones and is missing some. The table has more than 45,000 clones, approximately 90% seen once. The receptor comes from a human donor with classical Hodgkin lymphoma. Material: peripheral blood mononuclear cells (PBMCs), obtained before the second cycle of nivolumab. The V and J genes are TRBV27 and TRBJ2-2, with D possibly TRBD2 on 6 matching bases. The CDR3 reads CASSLYGGVANTGELFF. CDR3 bases: TGTGCCAGCAGTTTATACGGGGGAGTTGCGAACACCGGGGAGCTGTTTTTT.